This TCR beta chain was captured by sequencing in a study of cytomegalovirus exposure and HLA in healthy donors. Study-level information: Most genotyped donors, 81% of around 370, had Caucasian-associated genetic ancestry. Broader study findings: Later work found most CMV-associated TCR beta chains apparently HLA-restricted.

This clone was counted only a few times. The antigen remains unidentified. The CDR3 is 13 amino acids. Germline CDR1 reads SGHVS; CDR2 reads FNYEAQ. V was shortened by 1 base and J by 4 bases, with 8 bases between the two germline ends. The PCR had 60 Vbeta and 13 Jbeta primers. The method was immunoSEQ multiplex PCR; TCRdb's version includes in-frame clones alone and lacks a portion of them. The table has more than 95,000 clones, roughly 77% seen once. V usage is TRBV7-6 and J usage is TRBJ2-7, with D uncertain. The receptor was derived from a woman in her thirties in good health and CMV-seronegative. Sequencing was performed on PBMCs. CDR3 DNA sequence: TGTGCCAGCAGCTTAGGGGCAGAGTACGAGCAGTACTTC. Its translation is CASSLGAEYEQYF. Full variable domain (missing parts from reference TRBV7-6 and TRBJ2-7): GAGVSQSPRYKVTKRGQDVALRCDPISGHVSLYWYRQALGQGPEFLTYFNYEAQQDKSGLPNDRFSAERPEGSISTLTIQRTEQRDSAMYRCASSLGAEYEQYFGPGTRLTVT.